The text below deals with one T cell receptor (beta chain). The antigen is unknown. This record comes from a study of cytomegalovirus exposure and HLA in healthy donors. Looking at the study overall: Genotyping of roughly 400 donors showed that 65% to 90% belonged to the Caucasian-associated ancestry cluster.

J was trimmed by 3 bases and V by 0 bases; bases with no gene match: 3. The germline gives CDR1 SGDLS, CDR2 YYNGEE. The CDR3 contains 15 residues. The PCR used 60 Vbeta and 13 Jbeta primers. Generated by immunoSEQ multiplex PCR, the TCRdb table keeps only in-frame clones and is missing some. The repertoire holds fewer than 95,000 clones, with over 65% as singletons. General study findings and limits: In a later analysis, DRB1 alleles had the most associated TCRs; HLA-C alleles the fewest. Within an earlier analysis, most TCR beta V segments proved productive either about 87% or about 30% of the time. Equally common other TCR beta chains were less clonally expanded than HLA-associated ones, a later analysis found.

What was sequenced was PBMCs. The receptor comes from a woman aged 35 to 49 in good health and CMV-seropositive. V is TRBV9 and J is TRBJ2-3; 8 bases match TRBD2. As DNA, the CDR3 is TGTGCCAGCAGCGTAGCGGGAGGGTATACAGATACGCAGTATTTT. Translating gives CASSVAGGYTDTQYF. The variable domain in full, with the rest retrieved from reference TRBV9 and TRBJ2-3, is DSGVTQTPKHLITATGQRVTLRCSPRSGDLSVYWYQQSLDQGLQFLIQYYNGEERAKGNILERFSAQQFPDLHSELNLSSLELGDSALYFCASSVAGGYTDTQYFGPGTRLTVL.